This T cell receptor (beta chain) came from a study of regulatory T cells in long-lasting Graves disease. Many counts were recorded for this clonotype. The antigen is not known. The time point here: newly diagnosed GD, antithyroid drugs for less than 3 months. From RNA extracted from PBMCs, the TCR library was made. Whole-study findings and limits: With persistent disease, TRBV28, TRBJ1-2 and TRBJ2-5 were the favored segments. Samples came from peripheral blood alone, without thyroid tissue.

The CDR3 runs 13 residues. The germline CDR1 and CDR2 sequences are MNHNS and SASEGT. Between the trimmed V and J ends, which lost 8 bases and 4 bases, there was a span of 14 bases. Arm-PCR of CDR3 regions and iRepertoire HTBI primers were used to build TCR beta libraries. Authors' analysis steps: Overall, samples carried around 68 TRBV and around 15 TRBJ segments. One entry per CDR3 protein results from TCRdb running MiXCR on the multiplex PCR reads. The V and J calls follow TCRdb's processing rather than the paper's. The table has more than 450,000 distinct CDR3 sequences, about 16% seen once. The same sample was also used in a study of T cells in Graves' hyperthyroidism and ophthalmopathy.

The J gene is TRBJ1-1, the V gene TRBV6-1; D not certain. The specimen comprised peripheral blood mononuclear cells (PBMCs), sampled at new diagnosis, from a patient treated with antithyroid drugs. This TCR was recovered from a man in his forties with Graves disease. The CDR3 protein is CASGETFGTEAFF. Written as DNA, the CDR3 is TGTGCCAGCGGAGAGACGTTCGGCACTGAAGCTTTCTTT.